The present T cell receptor (beta chain) was sequenced within a study of blood T cell repertoires in COVID-19. Background on the study: Samples of COVID-19 (acute and convalescent) were obtained from the United States, Italy and Spain. PBMCs, B-cell-depleted T cells, or T cells provided the cDNA or gDNA that made up the material.

The assay was immunoSEQ multiplex PCR, and TCRdb's table has in-frame clones only and misses some. The repertoire includes 95,000 to 120,000 clones, just over 70% of them detected once, and 1.8% sits in the top ten. From germline, CDR1 is MNHEY and CDR2 SMNVEV (reference sequence). The CDR3 extends over 15 amino acids. Trimming took 0 bases from V and 4 from J, leaving 10 bases between them. The TCR comes from a woman aged 40 to 50 with acute or convalescent COVID-19. The gene calls are TRBV27 and TRBJ1-5; D unresolved. What was sequenced was peripheral blood. CDR3 in amino acids: CASSLSAEVNQPQHF. The CDR3 bases are TGTGCCAGCAGTTTATCGGCGGAGGTTAATCAGCCCCAGCATTTT.